The 32 T cell receptor beta chains given below trace back to one sample, sequenced in a study of early stage breast cancer tumors. TCRdb's copy holds only in-frame clones and misses some; the assay was immunoSEQ multiplex PCR. The sample gives tens of thousands of clones, approximately 79% of which show up once; 3.5% is in the top ten. Sequenced input: blood. These receptors originate from a person between 60 and 70 years old with breast cancer.

The chain carries TRBV16 and TRBJ1-2; 7 bases are a match to TRBD1. The CDR3 is 16 amino acids. V shed 2 bases and J 4 bases; nucleotides not matched to a gene: 10. The V gene's germline CDR1 is KGHSY and CDR2 FQNENV. CDR3 protein: CASSQLNPGTAYGYTF. The CDR3 DNA reads as TGTGCCAGCAGCCAACTAAACCCCGGGACAGCCTATGGCTACACCTTC.

The chain uses TRBV6-1 and TRBJ2-7; no reliable D call. CDR1 is MNHNS and CDR2 is SASEGT in the germline V gene. V lost 6 bases, J lost 3 bases, and 3 bases lay in between. The CDR3 is 10 amino acids. The CDR3 DNA reads TGTGCCAGCAGGAACTACGAGCAGTACTTC. Translated, it gives CASRNYEQYF.

This clone was seen more than once but under ten times. The chain employs TRBV10-3 and TRBJ2-7; a weak D match, TRBD2 (5 bases). V was trimmed by 4 bases and J by 2 bases, leaving 15 bases between them. The CDR3 runs to 15 residues. Germline V gene lookup returns CDR1 ENHRY and CDR2 SYGVKD. CDR3 nucleotide sequence: TGTGCCATCAGTGGGGGAGAATTTACCGCCTACGAGCAGTACTTC. It encodes CAISGGEFTAYEQYF.

The chain uses TRBV30 and TRBJ1-6; tentatively, D is TRBD1 (5 bases). Trimming stripped 1 base from V and 7 bases from J, with 11 bases between. Germline V gives CDR1 GTSNPN, CDR2 SVGIG (reference sequence). The CDR3 totals 14 residues. The CDR3 loop is CAWSEGTENSPLHF. The DNA of the CDR3 is TGTGCCTGGAGTGAAGGGACCGAAAATTCACCCCTCCACTTT.

This clone was detected only a few times. This chain connects TRBV5-1 to TRBJ2-1, with TRBD2 identical over 11 bases. The V and J ends lost 3 bases and 4 bases, in that order; junction bases with no gene match: 9. Germline values: CDR1 SGHRS, CDR2 YFSETQ. The CDR3 loop spans 17 amino acids. CDR3: CASSSYTTSGGYNEQFF. CDR3 DNA: TGCGCCAGCAGCTCCTATACTACTAGCGGGGGTTACAATGAGCAGTTCTTC.

This clone came up once. The chain links TRBV14 to TRBJ2-1; 10 nucleotides match TRBD1. Looked up from germline, CDR1 is SGHDN and CDR2 is FVKESK. This CDR3 spans 17 amino acids. Losses at the gene ends were 3 bases for V and 6 bases for J; bases not matched to a gene: 11. The CDR3 DNA reads as TGTGCCAGCAGCCAGGACCTAGGACAGGGGGAATCCAATGAGCAGTTCTTC. Translating it yields CASSQDLGQGESNEQFF.

CDR3 residues: CASRGYGNTIYF. The CDR3 nucleotides read TGCGCCAGCAGGGGTTATGGAAACACCATATATTTT. V gene TRBV4-1 combines with J gene TRBJ1-3; D uncertain. The CDR3 covers 12 residues. Germline-derived CDR1 and CDR2 are MGHRA and YSYEKL. V was trimmed by 6 bases and J by 3 bases, leaving 6 bases between them.

This rearrangement joins TRBV6-1 to TRBJ1-4; tentatively, D is TRBD1 (6 bases). Trimming shortened V by 3 bases and J by 2 bases, and 19 bases separated the two germline ends. The length of the CDR3 is 18 residues. Germline V lookup: CDR1 MNHNS, CDR2 SASEGT. CDR3 protein: CASSDGQFILSTNEKLFF. CDR3 nucleotides: TGTGCCAGCAGTGACGGACAGTTCATACTAAGCACTAATGAAAAACTGTTTTTT.

The chain recombines TRBV21-1 with TRBJ2-7; TRBD2, as called in the table, went unchecked against the DNA. TRBV21-1 is assigned pseudogene status. The CDR3 covers 16 residues. CDR3 sequence: CASSSPWASGRNEQYF. CDR3 nucleotide sequence: TGTGCCAGCAGCTCCCCTTGGGCTAGCGGGAGAAACGAGCAGTACTTC.

The V gene is TRBV18, the J gene TRBJ2-3; no definite D call. Per the germline V gene, CDR1 is KGHSH and CDR2 is LQKENI. The CDR3 spans 15 residues. Trimming left V 5 bases short and J 2 bases short, with 14 bases between. CDR3 sequence (DNA): TGTGCCAGCTCATCCTATCGAGGTGCCACAGATACGCAGTATTTT. Protein: CASSSYRGATDTQYF.

J is TRBJ2-3 and V is TRBV5-1; the match to TRBD1 covers 8 bases. This CDR3 comprises 17 residues. Germline values: CDR1 SGHRS, CDR2 YFSETQ. The V and J ends lost 3 bases and 4 bases, in that order; junction bases with no gene match: 13. CDR3 in DNA: TGCGCCAGCAGCTCAAAGGGAGGACAGGGTTACTCAGATACGCAGTATTTT. This sequence encodes CASSSKGGQGYSDTQYF.

This rearrangement joins TRBV5-5 to TRBJ2-5; D not resolved. V lost 0 bases and J lost 0, with 15 bases in between. This CDR3 comprises 17 residues. Germline V gene data show CDR1 as SGHKS and CDR2 as YYEKEE (reference sequence). DNA of the CDR3: TGTGCCAGCAGCTTGGGTGAGGTCGGAAGTTACCAAGAGACCCAGTACTTC. Amino acid sequence: CASSLGEVGSYQETQYF.

The chain carries TRBV18 and TRBJ2-6; possibly TRBD2 for D (6 bases). The CDR3 covers 16 residues. V dropped 8 bases and J dropped 3 bases, with 17 bases sitting between them. Germline V gives CDR1 KGHSH, CDR2 LQKENI. CDR3 DNA: TGTGCCAGCCCAGGAGGGCCGTCGGGTGGGGCCAACGTCCTGACTTTC. It yields the protein CASPGGPSGGANVLTF.

This clone was counted only a few times. The rearrangement joins TRBV19 to TRBJ2-1, with D possibly matching TRBD2 (6 bases). Trimming left V 5 bases short and J 2 bases short, with 13 bases between. The CDR3 has 15 amino acids. Germline-derived CDR1 and CDR2 are LNHDA and SQIVND (reference sequence). CDR3 residues: CASSPEGSPYNEQFF. DNA for the CDR3: TGTGCCAGTAGTCCGGAGGGATCTCCCTACAATGAGCAGTTCTTC.

J is TRBJ1-4 and V is TRBV5-6; 7 bases align to TRBD1. The junction had 8 bases not matched to a gene; V was cut back by 3 bases and J by 0 bases. The CDR3 spans 17 residues. The V gene's germline CDR1 is SGHDT and CDR2 YYEEEE. This CDR3 reads CASSSGQARATNEKLFF. As DNA, the CDR3 is TGTGCCAGCAGCTCCGGACAGGCCCGTGCAACTAATGAAAAACTGTTTTTT.

For this clone: The junction differs from germline at one of its ends, possibly a read error. The chain carries TRBV7-7 and TRBJ2-5, with TRBD2 matching over 9 bases. Per germline, CDR1 SSHAT and CDR2 FNYEAQ (reference sequence). There are 14 residues in the CDR3. CDR3 amino acids: CASSSIAGVETQYF. The DNA for the CDR3 is TGTGCTAGCAGCTCTATAGCGGGGGTAGAGACCCAGTACTTC.

This clone was seen only once. CDR3 nucleotides: TGTGCCAGCAGTCTCGATTTAAGGGAGACCCAGTACTTC. The encoded protein is CASSLDLRETQYF. The gene calls are TRBV28 and TRBJ2-5; D is unclear. The germline gives CDR1 MDHEN, CDR2 SYDVKM. The ends were cut back, 5 bases at V and 5 bases at J, with 12 bases in the middle. The CDR3 is 13 amino acids.

The chain uses TRBV5-4 and TRBJ2-1; no clear D gene. Looked up from germline, CDR1 is SGHNT and CDR2 is YYREEE (reference sequence). The CDR3 is made up of 12 amino acids. The V gene lost 0 bases and the J gene lost 8 bases, with 6 bases spanning the gap. The CDR3 region is CASSLVSDEQFF. CDR3 nucleotide sequence: TGTGCCAGCAGCTTGGTGTCGGATGAGCAGTTCTTC.

The chain combines TRBV28 with TRBJ1-5; no definite D call. Looked up from germline, CDR1 is MDHEN and CDR2 is SYDVKM. Trimming left V 7 bases short and J 2 bases short, with 6 bases between. CDR3 length equals 12 residues. This chain's CDR3 is CASNSGNQPQHF. CDR3 coding DNA: TGTGCCAGCAACAGCGGCAATCAGCCCCAGCATTTT.

The gene calls are TRBV19 and TRBJ2-7; 8 nucleotides align to TRBD1. Germline V CDR1 and CDR2: LNHDA, SQIVND (reference sequence). V gave up 6 bases and J gave up 0 bases; unmatched junction bases: 4. The CDR3 is 14 residues long. The CDR3 region is CASRGTGRSYEQYF. The CDR3 bases are TGTGCCAGTAGGGGGACAGGCCGCTCCTACGAGCAGTACTTC.

J is TRBJ2-7 and V is TRBV19; TRBD1 matches 9 bases. Unmatched junction bases numbered 6, after V lost 6 bases and J lost 3 bases. This CDR3 is built from 14 residues. In germline, CDR1 is LNHDA, CDR2 SQIVND (reference sequence). CDR3 nucleotide sequence: TGTGCCAGTAGCCCCACAGGGGGCTTCTACGAGCAGTACTTC. Amino acid sequence: CASSPTGGFYEQYF.

The chain has TRBV11-2 and TRBJ1-4; D is uncertain. Germline V gene sequence: CDR1 SGHAT, CDR2 FQNNGV. Trimming took off 0 bases at V and 8 bases at J, with 10 bases between the two ends. The CDR3 extends over 14 amino acids. CDR3 DNA sequence: TGTGCCAGCAGCTTAGACCCAGGATCCGAAAAACTGTTTTTT. This codes for CASSLDPGSEKLFF.

The chain combines TRBV10-3 with TRBJ1-2; D gene ambiguous. Looked up from germline, CDR1 is ENHRY and CDR2 is SYGVKD. The length of the CDR3 is 13 residues. The V end was cut by 0 bases, the J end by 4 bases, with 6 bases between. The DNA of the CDR3 is TGTGCCATCAGTGAGTCGGATTTCTATGGCTACACCTTC. Translation gives CAISESDFYGYTF.

This clone was seen a handful of times. Germline is not matched at one junction end, which may reflect a read error. The chain is built from TRBV5-6 and TRBJ2-5; either TRBD1 or TRBD2 may supply D (5 bases each). Germline values: CDR1 SGHDT, CDR2 YYEEEE. The CDR3 contains 14 residues. This CDR3 is CASSPWPGDLNWNF. The DNA for the CDR3 is TGTGCCAGCAGCCCTTGGCCCGGGGACCTCAATTGGAACTTC.

This clone was recorded only once. The chain uses TRBV5-1 and TRBJ1-3; D perhaps matches TRBD1 (5 bases). Trimming pared 7 bases from V and 4 bases from J, leaving 18 bases between. From germline, CDR1 is SGHRS and CDR2 YFSETQ. The CDR3 length is 15 residues. Written as DNA, the CDR3 is TGCGCCAGCGGACCCCAGGCAGGGCCCGGAAACACCATATATTTT. Translated, it gives CASGPQAGPGNTIYF.

Only one count was recorded for this clone. The rearrangement joins TRBV5-1 to TRBJ2-5; tentative D call: TRBD2 (6 bases). Trimming cost V 3 bases and J 2 bases, with 8 bases left between them. Germline V lookup: CDR1 SGHRS, CDR2 YFSETQ. This CDR3 has 13 amino acids. This CDR3 is CASSSGVQETQYF. CDR3 in DNA: TGCGCCAGCAGCTCGGGAGTACAAGAGACCCAGTACTTC.

The chain joins TRBV5-4 to TRBJ2-2; D uncertain. Germline values: CDR1 SGHNT, CDR2 YYREEE (reference sequence). V was shortened by 1 base and J by 2 bases, with 9 bases between the two germline ends. There are 15 residues in the CDR3. The DNA for the CDR3 is TGTGCCAGCAGCTTGTATAAGACTAACACCGGGGAGCTGTTTTTT. The encoded protein is CASSLYKTNTGELFF.

This chain uses TRBV29-1 with TRBJ2-7, with a tentative D call TRBD2 (6 bases). CDR1 and CDR2 (germline): SQVTM, ANQGSEA. V lost 4 bases to trimming and J lost 0 bases, with 10 bases between them. The CDR3 spans 13 residues. The CDR3 loop reads CSVVAEGSYEQYF. CDR3 nucleotide sequence: TGCAGCGTTGTCGCGGAGGGCTCCTACGAGCAGTACTTC.

This chain joins TRBV4-2 and TRBJ2-3, with TRBD1 matching 7 bases. With V trimmed by 2 bases and J by 1 base, 6 bases remained unmatched. This CDR3 has 16 residues. Germline V gene lookup returns CDR1 LGHNA and CDR2 YNFKEQ. The CDR3 is CASSQKQGIGTDTQYF. CDR3 in DNA: TGTGCCAGCAGCCAAAAACAGGGGATCGGCACAGATACGCAGTATTTT.

This clone has a single count. The chain couples TRBV6-5 to TRBJ1-2, with a possible D match to TRBD1 (6 bases). The V and J ends lost 6 bases and 8 bases respectively, with 16 bases between them. There are 13 residues in the CDR3. Germline loops: CDR1 MNHEY, CDR2 SVGAGI. The CDR3 nucleotides read TGTGCCAGCAGCCGAGGACAGCGCCGAGGCTACACCTTC. Translation gives CASSRGQRRGYTF.

The V and J genes are TRBV29-1 and TRBJ1-1, with TRBD1 as a possible D gene (6 bases). Germline CDR1 SQVTM, CDR2 ANQGSEA. The ends were cut back, 5 bases at V and 1 base at J, with 14 bases in the middle. This CDR3 has 14 amino acids. CDR3 protein: CSVRYRVSNTEAFF. The CDR3 nucleotides read TGCAGCGTTAGATACAGGGTTTCGAACACTGAAGCTTTCTTT.

This chain uses TRBV5-1 with TRBJ1-2; D not certain. The CDR3 sequence is 12 residues long. Germline CDR1 and CDR2: SGHRS and YFSETQ. V was shortened by 3 bases and J by 3 bases, with 6 bases between the two germline ends. The CDR3 DNA reads as TGCGCCAGCAGCTCCGTGGACTATGGCTACACCTTC. This encodes CASSSVDYGYTF.